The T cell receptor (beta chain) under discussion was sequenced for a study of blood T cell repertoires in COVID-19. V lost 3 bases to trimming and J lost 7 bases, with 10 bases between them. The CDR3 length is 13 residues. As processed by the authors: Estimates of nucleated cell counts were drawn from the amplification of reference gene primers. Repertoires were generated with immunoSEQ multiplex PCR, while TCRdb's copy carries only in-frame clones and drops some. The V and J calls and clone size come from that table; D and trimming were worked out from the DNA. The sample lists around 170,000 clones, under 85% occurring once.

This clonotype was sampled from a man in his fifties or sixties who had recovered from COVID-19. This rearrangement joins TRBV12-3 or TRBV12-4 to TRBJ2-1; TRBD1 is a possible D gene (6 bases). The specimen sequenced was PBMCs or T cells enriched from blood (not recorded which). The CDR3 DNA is TGTGCCAGCAGTTTCCAGGGGAGAAATGAGCAGTTCTTC. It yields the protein CASSFQGRNEQFF.